Reported below is one TCR beta chain. This sample is drawn from a study of monozygotic twins with inflammatory bowel disease. TCRdb reprocessed the 5' RACE reads, keeping one entry per CDR3 protein, no DNA. The specimen's table records some 300,000 distinct CDR3 sequences. Germline loops: CDR1 SGHRS, CDR2 YFSETQ. This CDR3 is 18 amino acids long. The J gene is TRBJ2-1, the V gene TRBV5-1; the D call of TRBD2 rests on TCRdb alone, since no DNA is present to check it. This TCR was recovered from a human donor with ulcerative colitis or Crohn's disease, or a healthy co-twin of an affected twin (not recorded which). The sample was blood. The CDR3 is CASSLVLAGGLSPYEQFF.